The 5 T cell receptor beta chains listed next were all sequenced from one sample in a study of identifying expanded T cells in peripheral blood (dated by TCRdb to about 2019). The protocol used for the library was the immunoSEQ multiplex PCR assay. Sourced from immuneACCESS, this table was stored by TCRdb with only in-frame sequences that have V and J called. A share of the clones is absent; for the studies checked, an unresolved V gene accounts for under half, and the remainder has no known explanation. This sample comprises about 78,000 clones, just under 85% of them detected only once. Around a sixth of the sample lies in the top ten. The sequencing sample was made of blood. Receptor source: a person aged 18 to 69 in good health.

This chain connects TRBV9 to TRBJ2-7, with 13 bases matching TRBD2. Germline assignment: CDR1 SGDLS and CDR2 YYNGEE. The CDR3 runs to 15 residues. Trimming at V came to 3 bases and at J to 7 bases, leaving 7 bases not matched to a gene. The CDR3 DNA reads TGTGCCAGCAGCGCCGGACTAGCGGGAGATGATGAGCAGTACTTC. Translating gives CASSAGLAGDDEQYF.

The CDR3 DNA reads as TGTGCCAGCAGCTTATCGAGGAACACAGATACGCAGTATTTT. It specifies CASSLSRNTDTQYF. This sequence joins TRBV7-2 and TRBJ2-3; D is ambiguous. V lost 2 bases and J 2 bases, leaving 8 bases between the germline ends. This CDR3 spans 14 amino acids. Germline assignment: CDR1 SGHTA and CDR2 FQGNSA.

This chain joins TRBV5-1 and TRBJ2-2; D unresolved. The length of the CDR3 is 15 residues. Trimming took 4 bases from V and 3 from J, leaving 13 bases between them. The germline V gene has CDR1 SGHRS and CDR2 YFSETQ. CDR3 bases: TGCGCCAGCAGCCCCGGCCATCCCGACACCGGGGAGCTGTTTTTT. It is translated as CASSPGHPDTGELFF.

The gene calls are TRBV5-1 and TRBJ2-3; D is possibly TRBD1 (6 bases). Germline V CDR1 and CDR2: SGHRS, YFSETQ. V lost 0 bases, J lost 2 bases, and 13 bases lay in between. The CDR3 has 16 amino acids. CDR3 sequence: CASSLALDRYTDTQYF. For the CDR3, the DNA is TGCGCCAGCAGCTTGGCGCTGGACAGATACACAGATACGCAGTATTTT.

The DNA of the CDR3 is TGTGCCAGCAGTCCAAGTGGGAGGGGGACCTCTGAGCAGTACTTC. As protein: CASSPSGRGTSEQYF. The chain links TRBV28 to TRBJ2-7; TRBD2 might be the D (7 bases). Germline V gives CDR1 MDHEN, CDR2 SYDVKM. Trimming took off 5 bases at V and 7 bases at J, with 21 bases between the two ends. This CDR3 region has 15 residues.